This is a list of T cell receptor beta chains from one sample in a study of T cell changes during pregnancy in multiple sclerosis. Sequenced by immunoSEQ multiplex PCR; TCRdb stores in-frame clones only, minus some. The table shows 45,000 to 65,000 clones, with about 93% occurring only once. The material was CD8+ T cells from peripheral blood mononuclear cells, obtained in the third trimester of pregnancy. The receptors come from a female donor with multiple sclerosis, enrolled in a pregnancy study. Each CDR3 is given with its conserved first and last residue. Each record gives: J gene, D gene, V gene, clone size, CDR3 protein, CDR3 DNA. The D gene is left open where the match is weak. For some rows the clone size is stated as once, few or many, or as a class when expanded; others skip it.

J gene: TRBJ1-2
D gene: .
V gene: TRBV19
clone size: .
CDR3 protein: CATRTSRVEGYTF
CDR3 DNA: TGTGCGACCCGTACGAGCAGGGTTGAAGGCTACACCTTC

J gene: TRBJ2-2
D gene: TRBD2
V gene: TRBV6-1
clone size: .
CDR3 protein: CASSATSGTLSNTGELFF
CDR3 DNA: TGTGCCAGCAGTGCAACTAGCGGGACCCTTTCGAACACCGGGGAGCTGTTTTTT

J gene: TRBJ2-1
D gene: .
V gene: TRBV29-1
clone size: .
CDR3 protein: CSVPRLSDEQFF
CDR3 DNA: TGCAGCGTCCCTCGACTCAGCGATGAGCAGTTCTTC

J gene: TRBJ2-1
D gene: .
V gene: TRBV12-5
clone size: .
CDR3 protein: CASGLAAGTFDEQFF
CDR3 DNA: TGTGCTAGTGGGCTCGCTGCGGGAACTTTCGATGAGCAGTTCTTC

J gene: TRBJ1-4
D gene: TRBD1
V gene: TRBV6-5
clone size: .
CDR3 protein: CASRPTGGPEKLFF
CDR3 DNA: TGTGCCAGCAGACCGACAGGGGGGCCCGAAAAACTGTTTTTT

J gene: TRBJ2-1
D gene: .
V gene: TRBV4-1
clone size: .
CDR3 protein: CASSQGWDTPYNEQFF
CDR3 DNA: TGCGCCAGCAGCCAAGGATGGGACACTCCCTACAATGAGCAGTTCTTC

J gene: TRBJ2-3
D gene: .
V gene: TRBV2
clone size: once
CDR3 protein: CATREGRGSDTQYF
CDR3 DNA: TGTGCCACCCGAGAGGGCAGGGGATCAGATACGCAGTATTTT

J gene: TRBJ2-2
D gene: .
V gene: TRBV4-3
clone size: .
CDR3 protein: CASSQTSTGELFF
CDR3 DNA: TGCGCCAGCAGCCAGACTTCCACCGGGGAGCTGTTTTTT

J gene: TRBJ1-1
D gene: TRBD1
V gene: TRBV9
clone size: .
CDR3 protein: CASSRQGDTEAFF
CDR3 DNA: TGTGCCAGCAGCCGACAGGGAGACACTGAAGCTTTCTTT

J gene: TRBJ2-1
D gene: TRBD2
V gene: TRBV2
clone size: .
CDR3 protein: CASSDPGLAGLLSYNEQFF
CDR3 DNA: TGTGCCAGCAGTGATCCGGGACTAGCGGGACTTCTCTCCTACAATGAGCAGTTCTTC

J gene: TRBJ1-1
D gene: .
V gene: TRBV10-3
clone size: .
CDR3 protein: CAISEVGQREAFF
CDR3 DNA: TGTGCCATCAGTGAGGTAGGACAGCGGGAAGCTTTCTTT

J gene: TRBJ1-5
D gene: .
V gene: TRBV21-1
clone size: .
CDR3 protein: CASSRRRDRDQPQHF
CDR3 DNA: TGTGCCAGCAGCCGGAGGCGGGACAGGGATCAGCCCCAGCATTTT

J gene: TRBJ2-7
D gene: TRBD2
V gene: TRBV28
clone size: .
CDR3 protein: CASSLSGGAREQYF
CDR3 DNA: TGTGCCAGCAGTTTATCGGGAGGGGCCCGCGAGCAGTACTTC

J gene: TRBJ2-3
D gene: TRBD2
V gene: TRBV27
clone size: .
CDR3 protein: CASSVSGSYGDTQYF
CDR3 DNA: TGTGCCAGCAGTGTTAGCGGGAGTTATGGAGATACGCAGTATTTT

J gene: TRBJ2-7
D gene: .
V gene: TRBV28
clone size: .
CDR3 protein: CASSSVLLGEQYF
CDR3 DNA: TGTGCCAGCAGCTCGGTTTTGCTTGGCGAGCAGTACTTC

J gene: TRBJ2-3
D gene: TRBD2
V gene: TRBV9
clone size: .
CDR3 protein: CASSVALAGQTDTQYF
CDR3 DNA: TGTGCCAGCAGCGTAGCACTAGCGGGGCAAACAGATACGCAGTATTTT

J gene: TRBJ2-3
D gene: .
V gene: TRBV5-4
clone size: .
CDR3 protein: CASSSQLGSTDTQYF
CDR3 DNA: TGTGCCAGCAGCTCCCAACTAGGGAGCACAGATACGCAGTATTTT

J gene: TRBJ1-1
D gene: .
V gene: TRBV11-2
clone size: .
CDR3 protein: CASSLEPAGTEAFF
CDR3 DNA: TGTGCCAGCAGCTTAGAACCCGCAGGGACTGAAGCTTTCTTT

J gene: TRBJ2-7
D gene: .
V gene: TRBV27
clone size: .
CDR3 protein: CASSWSGMNYEQYF
CDR3 DNA: TGTGCCAGCAGTTGGTCCGGGATGAACTACGAGCAGTACTTC

J gene: TRBJ2-7
D gene: TRBD1
V gene: TRBV11-3
clone size: .
CDR3 protein: CASSARQGAKTYEQYF
CDR3 DNA: TGTGCCAGCAGCGCCAGACAGGGGGCAAAAACCTACGAGCAGTACTTC

J gene: TRBJ2-7
D gene: TRBD2
V gene: TRBV4-1
clone size: .
CDR3 protein: CASSQDLDIAGASYEQYF
CDR3 DNA: TGCGCCAGCAGCCAAGATTTGGATATAGCGGGAGCATCCTACGAGCAGTACTTC

J gene: TRBJ1-2
D gene: .
V gene: TRBV6-4
clone size: .
CDR3 protein: CASSTVPGRQNYGYTF
CDR3 DNA: TGTGCCAGCAGTACAGTGCCGGGTCGACAGAACTATGGCTACACCTTC

J gene: TRBJ2-7
D gene: TRBD1
V gene: TRBV7-8
clone size: .
CDR3 protein: CASTGQGDREQYF
CDR3 DNA: TGTGCCAGCACTGGACAGGGAGATCGCGAGCAGTACTTC

J gene: TRBJ2-7
D gene: TRBD1
V gene: TRBV6-1
clone size: .
CDR3 protein: CASSEAPGQGYEQYF
CDR3 DNA: TGTGCCAGCAGTGAAGCCCCCGGACAGGGGTACGAGCAGTACTTC

J gene: TRBJ2-2
D gene: TRBD2
V gene: TRBV10-1
clone size: .
CDR3 protein: CASSESGRDTGELFF
CDR3 DNA: TGCGCCAGCAGTGAGAGCGGGAGGGACACCGGGGAGCTGTTTTTT

J gene: TRBJ2-1
D gene: TRBD1
V gene: TRBV7-9
clone size: .
CDR3 protein: CASRTGQGANEQFF
CDR3 DNA: TGTGCCAGCAGAACGGGACAGGGGGCAAATGAGCAGTTCTTC

J gene: TRBJ2-3
D gene: TRBD1
V gene: TRBV19
clone size: .
CDR3 protein: CASTPRDSVRTDTQYF
CDR3 DNA: TGTGCCAGTACCCCTAGGGACAGCGTACGGACAGATACGCAGTATTTT

J gene: TRBJ2-7
D gene: TRBD1
V gene: TRBV14
clone size: .
CDR3 protein: CASSQTGVLYEQYF
CDR3 DNA: TGTGCCAGCAGCCAGACAGGGGTCCTCTACGAGCAGTACTTC

J gene: TRBJ2-7
D gene: TRBD2
V gene: TRBV7-8
clone size: .
CDR3 protein: CASSSLGTSGIYEQYF
CDR3 DNA: TGTGCCAGCAGCTCCCTAGGGACTAGCGGGATATACGAGCAGTACTTC

J gene: TRBJ2-1
D gene: .
V gene: TRBV5-1
clone size: .
CDR3 protein: CASSLARGVEQFF
CDR3 DNA: TGCGCCAGCAGCTTGGCTCGGGGTGTTGAGCAGTTCTTC

J gene: TRBJ1-1
D gene: .
V gene: TRBV6-5
clone size: .
CDR3 protein: CASSYSLATEAFF
CDR3 DNA: TGTGCCAGCAGTTACTCTTTGGCCACTGAAGCTTTCTTT

J gene: TRBJ2-7
D gene: TRBD1
V gene: TRBV19
clone size: .
CDR3 protein: CASSMGTGPYEQYF
CDR3 DNA: TGTGCCAGTAGTATGGGGACAGGGCCCTACGAGCAGTACTTC

J gene: TRBJ1-1
D gene: .
V gene: TRBV6-5
clone size: .
CDR3 protein: CASGGEGGNTEAFF
CDR3 DNA: TGTGCCAGCGGCGGCGAGGGAGGAAACACTGAAGCTTTCTTT

J gene: TRBJ2-1
D gene: TRBD2
V gene: TRBV19
clone size: .
CDR3 protein: CASSIPPSGRPGNNEQFF
CDR3 DNA: TGTGCCAGTAGTATTCCCCCTAGCGGGAGACCTGGTAACAATGAGCAGTTCTTC

J gene: TRBJ2-7
D gene: .
V gene: TRBV5-6
clone size: .
CDR3 protein: CASSLAGGDEQYF
CDR3 DNA: TGTGCCAGCAGCTTGGCCGGAGGGGACGAGCAGTACTTC

J gene: TRBJ2-7
D gene: .
V gene: TRBV30
clone size: .
CDR3 protein: CAWSWGTYEQYF
CDR3 DNA: TGTGCCTGGAGTTGGGGCACCTACGAGCAGTACTTC

J gene: TRBJ2-1
D gene: TRBD1
V gene: TRBV6-5
clone size: .
CDR3 protein: CASSSGTGGYNEQFF
CDR3 DNA: TGTGCCAGCAGTTCCGGGACAGGGGGTTACAATGAGCAGTTCTTC

J gene: TRBJ1-5
D gene: TRBD1
V gene: TRBV6-4
clone size: few
CDR3 protein: CASSEGQGAHQPQHF
CDR3 DNA: TGTGCCAGCAGTGAAGGACAGGGGGCTCATCAGCCCCAGCATTTT

J gene: TRBJ2-7
D gene: .
V gene: TRBV4-3
clone size: .
CDR3 protein: CASSQDRGSGYEQYF
CDR3 DNA: TGCGCCAGCAGCCAAGATCGCGGATCGGGGTACGAGCAGTACTTC

J gene: TRBJ2-3
D gene: TRBD1
V gene: TRBV4-2
clone size: once
CDR3 protein: CASSQGVGQGAADTQYF
CDR3 DNA: TGTGCCAGCAGCCAGGGAGTCGGACAGGGGGCAGCAGATACGCAGTATTTT

J gene: TRBJ2-7
D gene: TRBD1
V gene: TRBV10-2
clone size: .
CDR3 protein: CASSEGGGAYEQYF
CDR3 DNA: TGCGCCAGCAGTGAAGGGGGCGGCGCCTACGAGCAGTACTTC

J gene: TRBJ2-2
D gene: .
V gene: TRBV9
clone size: .
CDR3 protein: CASSASNTGELFF
CDR3 DNA: TGTGCCAGCAGCGCCAGTAACACCGGGGAGCTGTTTTTT

J gene: TRBJ1-1
D gene: TRBD1
V gene: TRBV6-5
clone size: .
CDR3 protein: CASRTGSTEAFF
CDR3 DNA: TGTGCCAGCAGGACAGGGAGTACTGAAGCTTTCTTT

J gene: TRBJ1-2
D gene: TRBD1
V gene: TRBV13
clone size: .
CDR3 protein: CASSHRDRGQGYTF
CDR3 DNA: TGTGCCAGCAGCCACCGGGACAGGGGGCAAGGCTACACCTTC

J gene: TRBJ1-3
D gene: .
V gene: TRBV9
clone size: once
CDR3 protein: CASSVSGLGNTIYF
CDR3 DNA: TGTGCCAGCAGCGTAAGTGGCCTCGGAAACACCATATATTTT

J gene: TRBJ2-7
D gene: TRBD2
V gene: TRBV10-2
clone size: .
CDR3 protein: CASSEGLATEQYF
CDR3 DNA: TGCGCCAGCAGTGAGGGACTAGCGACAGAGCAGTACTTC

J gene: TRBJ2-7
D gene: TRBD1
V gene: TRBV6-6
clone size: .
CDR3 protein: CASSYGTGGYEQYF
CDR3 DNA: TGTGCCAGCAGTTACGGGACAGGCGGCTACGAGCAGTACTTC

J gene: TRBJ1-2
D gene: .
V gene: TRBV30
clone size: .
CDR3 protein: CAWSVGGVVNYGYTF
CDR3 DNA: TGTGCCTGGAGTGTTGGGGGGGTAGTTAACTATGGCTACACCTTC

J gene: TRBJ1-5
D gene: .
V gene: TRBV15
clone size: once
CDR3 protein: CATSREEYSNQPQHF
CDR3 DNA: TGTGCCACCAGCAGAGAGGAGTATAGCAATCAGCCCCAGCATTTT

J gene: TRBJ1-1
D gene: .
V gene: TRBV9
clone size: .
CDR3 protein: CASSVSSGLTEAFF
CDR3 DNA: TGTGCCAGCAGCGTTTCCAGTGGCCTCACTGAAGCTTTCTTT

J gene: TRBJ1-4
D gene: TRBD1
V gene: TRBV2
clone size: .
CDR3 protein: CASSATQGADEKLFF
CDR3 DNA: TGTGCCAGCAGTGCTACTCAGGGGGCGGACGAAAAACTGTTTTTT

J gene: TRBJ2-7
D gene: TRBD1
V gene: TRBV11-2
clone size: .
CDR3 protein: CASSLEFGQGYEQYF
CDR3 DNA: TGTGCCAGCAGCTTAGAATTTGGACAGGGGTACGAGCAGTACTTC

J gene: TRBJ2-2
D gene: .
V gene: TRBV6-5
clone size: .
CDR3 protein: CASSSHTNTGELFF
CDR3 DNA: TGTGCCAGCAGTTCCCACACAAACACCGGGGAGCTGTTTTTT